Sequencing of this T cell receptor (beta chain) was carried out in a study of blood T cell repertoires in COVID-19. Study at large: Samples came from the United States, Italy and Spain, spanning acute and convalescent COVID-19. PBMCs, B-cell-depleted T cells, or T cells provided the cDNA or gDNA that made up the material.

Per the authors' pipeline: Estimation of nucleated cell counts relied on the amplification of reference gene primers. The method was immunoSEQ multiplex PCR; TCRdb's version includes in-frame clones alone and lacks a portion of them. V, J and clone size derive from that table, while D and trimming were established from the DNA sequence. The sample shows around 230,000 clones, roughly 84% of them seen only once. There are 16 residues in the CDR3. Trimming at V came to 5 bases and at J to 2 bases, leaving 6 bases not matched to a gene. Germline V gene sequence: CDR1 LNHDA, CDR2 SQIVND (reference sequence).

Sequencing used peripheral blood. This TCR was sampled from a man in his forties or fifties with acute or convalescent COVID-19. The chain combines TRBV19 with TRBJ2-3, with 11 bases that match TRBD2. CDR3 nucleotide sequence: TGTGCCAGTAGTGGAGGGACTAGCGGCCCCACAGATACGCAGTATTTT. It specifies CASSGGTSGPTDTQYF. Looking up the rest from reference TRBV19 and TRBJ2-3 gives the full variable domain: DGGITQSPKYLFRKEGQNVTLSCEQNLNHDAMYWYRQDPGQGLRLIYYSQIVNDFQKGDIAEGYSVSREKKESFPLTVTSAQKNPTAFYLCASSGGTSGPTDTQYFGPGTRLTVL.